This record looks at one TCR delta chain sequence and its context. This record comes from a study of gamma-delta T cells after stem cell transplantation. Trimming pared 3 bases from V and 0 bases from J, leaving 10 bases between. The CDR3 loop spans 14 amino acids. Germline V gene lookup returns CDR1 GEAIGNYY and CDR2 EKD. TCRdb called clones from the RT-PCR reads again using CATT. The sample lists over 500 delta-chain clones, about 16% occurring once. The V and J genes are TRDV2 and TRDJ1; D gene uncertain. This clonotype was sampled from a human donor. It is not recorded whose cells these are; they may come from a transplant donor. The source material was gamma-delta T cells. The CDR3 reads CACDELRDTDKLIF. The DNA of the CDR3 is TGTGCCTGTGACGAACTACGGGACACCGATAAACTCATCTTT.